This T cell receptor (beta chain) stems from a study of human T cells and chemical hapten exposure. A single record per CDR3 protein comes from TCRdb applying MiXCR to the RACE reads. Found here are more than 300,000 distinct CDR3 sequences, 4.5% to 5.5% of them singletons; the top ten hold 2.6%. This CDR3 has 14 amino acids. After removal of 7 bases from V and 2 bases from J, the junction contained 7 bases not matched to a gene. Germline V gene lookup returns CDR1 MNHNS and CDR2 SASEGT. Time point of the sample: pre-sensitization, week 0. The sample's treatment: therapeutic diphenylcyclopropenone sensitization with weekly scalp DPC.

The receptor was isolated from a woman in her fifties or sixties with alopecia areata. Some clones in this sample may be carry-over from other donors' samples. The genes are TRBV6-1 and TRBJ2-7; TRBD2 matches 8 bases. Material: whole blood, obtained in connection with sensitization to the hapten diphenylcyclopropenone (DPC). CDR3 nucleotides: TGTGCCAGCAATACCGCGGGAGGTGCCTACGAGCAGTACTTC. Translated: CASNTAGGAYEQYF.